This T cell receptor beta chain was captured in a study of response to subunit inactivated influenza vaccine. Study-wide points: Seasonal influenza vaccination, on each occasion, was suggested by the authors to recruit few new T cells.

V was clipped by 0 bases and J by 5 bases; unmatched bases: 8. This CDR3 is built from 15 residues. The germline V gene has CDR1 DFQATT and CDR2 SNEGSKA (reference sequence). Using its own MiXCR run on the RT-PCR reads, TCRdb lists one record per CDR3 protein. The table records roughly 630,000 distinct CDR3 sequences, approximately 14% of them present only once. With respect to this clonotype: The antigen is not known.

The sample was PBMCs from blood, taken about 14 days before vaccination. This chain uses TRBV20-1 with TRBJ1-2, with 8 nucleotides matching TRBD1. The source is a man aged 50-60 years who received an inactivated influenza vaccine. This chain's CDR3 is CSARDLETGVYGYTF. Written as DNA, the CDR3 is TGCAGTGCTAGAGATTTGGAGACAGGGGTTTATGGCTACACCTTC.